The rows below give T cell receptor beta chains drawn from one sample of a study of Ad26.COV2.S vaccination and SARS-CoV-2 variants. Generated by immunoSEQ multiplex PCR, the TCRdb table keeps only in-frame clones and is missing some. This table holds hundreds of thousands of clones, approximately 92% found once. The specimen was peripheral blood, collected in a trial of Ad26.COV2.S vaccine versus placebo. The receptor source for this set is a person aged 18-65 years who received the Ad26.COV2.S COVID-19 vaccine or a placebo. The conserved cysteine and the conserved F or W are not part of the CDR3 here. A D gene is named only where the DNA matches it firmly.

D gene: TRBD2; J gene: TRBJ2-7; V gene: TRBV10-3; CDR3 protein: AISESLAGERSYEQY
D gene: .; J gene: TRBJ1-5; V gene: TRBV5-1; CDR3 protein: ASSWGTDQPQH
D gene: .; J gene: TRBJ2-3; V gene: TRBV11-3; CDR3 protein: ASSSSRGALNTDTQY
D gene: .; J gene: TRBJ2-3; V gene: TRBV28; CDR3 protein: ASSEGGAIDTQY
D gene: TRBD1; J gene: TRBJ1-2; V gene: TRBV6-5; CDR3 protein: ASSRDRLYGYT
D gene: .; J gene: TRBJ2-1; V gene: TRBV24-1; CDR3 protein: ATSDGTGLYNEQF
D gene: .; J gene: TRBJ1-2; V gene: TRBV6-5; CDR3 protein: ASSYSTTNYGYT
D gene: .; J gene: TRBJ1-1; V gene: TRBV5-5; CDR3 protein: ASIRGGSTEAF
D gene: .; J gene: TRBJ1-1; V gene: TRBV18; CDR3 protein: ASSPGQGVNTEAF
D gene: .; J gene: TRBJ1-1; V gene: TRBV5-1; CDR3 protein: ASSPFGQQVEAF
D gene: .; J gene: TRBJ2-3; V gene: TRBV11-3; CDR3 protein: ASSLDWGKSDTQY
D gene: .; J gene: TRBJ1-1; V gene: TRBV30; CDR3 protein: AWSVTPMGATEAF
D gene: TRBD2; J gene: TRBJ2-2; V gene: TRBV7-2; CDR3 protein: ASSLEPTSANTGELF
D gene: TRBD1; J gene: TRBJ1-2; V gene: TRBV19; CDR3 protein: ASSIGTGLTGYT
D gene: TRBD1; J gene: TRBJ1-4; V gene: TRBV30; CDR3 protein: AWKTGVGEKLF
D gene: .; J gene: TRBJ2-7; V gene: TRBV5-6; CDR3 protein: ASSLNPGSYEQY
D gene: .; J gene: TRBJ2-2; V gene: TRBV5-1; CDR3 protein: ASSPIGRRTVHSGELF
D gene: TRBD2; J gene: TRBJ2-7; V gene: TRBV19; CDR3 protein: ASSIVLAGGYEQY
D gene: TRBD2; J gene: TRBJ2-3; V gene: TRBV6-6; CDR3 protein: ASSYGAGGADTQY
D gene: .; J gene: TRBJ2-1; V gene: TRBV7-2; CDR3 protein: ASSLRLAMDPYNEQF
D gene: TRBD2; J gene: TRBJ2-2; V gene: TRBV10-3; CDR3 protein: AISGRGAVNTGELF
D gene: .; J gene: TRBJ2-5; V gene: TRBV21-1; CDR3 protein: ASSKEREKGETQY
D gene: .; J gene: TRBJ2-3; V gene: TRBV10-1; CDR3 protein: ASSDLEFGPPWSTDTQY
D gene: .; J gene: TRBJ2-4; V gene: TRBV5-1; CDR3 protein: ASSLGGTENIQY
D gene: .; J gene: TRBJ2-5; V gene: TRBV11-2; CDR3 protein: ASSLDGQETQY
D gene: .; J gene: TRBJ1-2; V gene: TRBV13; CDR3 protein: ASSLGRDGYT
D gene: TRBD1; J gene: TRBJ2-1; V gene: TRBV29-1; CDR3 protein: SVAGGRYNEQF
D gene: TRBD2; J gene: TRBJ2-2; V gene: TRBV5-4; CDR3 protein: ASSGGGGTSYTGELF
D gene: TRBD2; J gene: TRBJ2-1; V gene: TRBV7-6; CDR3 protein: ASSLTSGSLGEQF
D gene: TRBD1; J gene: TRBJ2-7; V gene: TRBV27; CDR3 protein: ASSPSTGAYEQY
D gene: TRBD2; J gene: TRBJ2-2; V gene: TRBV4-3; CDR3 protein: ASSQDRASGGTNTGELF
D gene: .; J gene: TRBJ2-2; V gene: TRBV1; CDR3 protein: TSSQESGPHTGELF
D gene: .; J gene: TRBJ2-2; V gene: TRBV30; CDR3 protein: AWIRTINTGELF
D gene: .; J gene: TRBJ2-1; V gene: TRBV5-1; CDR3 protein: ASSLGQTVNEQF
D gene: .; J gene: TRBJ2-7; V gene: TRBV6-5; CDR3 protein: ASRLGTSSYEQY
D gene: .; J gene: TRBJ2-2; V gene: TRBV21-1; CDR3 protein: ASSKVSQASGTGELF
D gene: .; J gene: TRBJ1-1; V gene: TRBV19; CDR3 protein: ASSPPRGEGRRITEAF
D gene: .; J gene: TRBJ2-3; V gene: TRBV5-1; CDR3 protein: ASSVSSVTTDTQY
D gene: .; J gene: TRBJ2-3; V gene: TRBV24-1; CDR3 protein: ATSAFDTGTDTQY
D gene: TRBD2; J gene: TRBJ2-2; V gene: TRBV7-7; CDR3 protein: ASSRTSGANTGELF
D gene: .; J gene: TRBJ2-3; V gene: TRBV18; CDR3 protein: ASSPQDTDTQY
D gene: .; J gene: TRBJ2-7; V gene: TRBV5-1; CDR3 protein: ASSAVGSSYEQY
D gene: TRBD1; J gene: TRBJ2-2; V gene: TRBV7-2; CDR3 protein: ASNQGVNTGELF
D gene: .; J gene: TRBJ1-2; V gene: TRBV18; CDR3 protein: ASSLGQNYYGYT
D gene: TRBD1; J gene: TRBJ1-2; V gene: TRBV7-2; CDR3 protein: ASSIPTGVVYGYT
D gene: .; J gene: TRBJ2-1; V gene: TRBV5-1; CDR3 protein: ASSLGSRDNEQF
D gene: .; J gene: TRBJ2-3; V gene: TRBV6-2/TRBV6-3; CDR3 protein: ASSSLLAAFGDTQY
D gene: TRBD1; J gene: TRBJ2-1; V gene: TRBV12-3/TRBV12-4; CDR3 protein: ASRRGTGEQF
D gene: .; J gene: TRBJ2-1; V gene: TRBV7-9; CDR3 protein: ASTLGGTGVPLNEQF
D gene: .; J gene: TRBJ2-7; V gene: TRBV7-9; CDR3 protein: ASSLARQVSEQY
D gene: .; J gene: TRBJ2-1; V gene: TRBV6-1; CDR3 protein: ASSEGPLGGEQF
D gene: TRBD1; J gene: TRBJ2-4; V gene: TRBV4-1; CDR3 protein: ASSQGLARGRKNIQY
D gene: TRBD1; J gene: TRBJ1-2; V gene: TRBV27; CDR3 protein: ASSLGGTVYGYT
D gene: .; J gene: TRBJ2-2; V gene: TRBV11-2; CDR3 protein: ASSLLGTGELF
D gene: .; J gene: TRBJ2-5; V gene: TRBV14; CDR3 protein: ASSQATLGAQY
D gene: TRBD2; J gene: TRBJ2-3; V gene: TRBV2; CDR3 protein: ASSEGAGVGTDTQY
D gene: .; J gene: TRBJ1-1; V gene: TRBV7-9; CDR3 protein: ASSQGGDGNTEAF
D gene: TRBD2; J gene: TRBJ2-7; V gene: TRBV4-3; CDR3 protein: ASSQGASGIYEQY
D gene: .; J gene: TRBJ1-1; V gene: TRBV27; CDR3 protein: ASSLWENTEAF